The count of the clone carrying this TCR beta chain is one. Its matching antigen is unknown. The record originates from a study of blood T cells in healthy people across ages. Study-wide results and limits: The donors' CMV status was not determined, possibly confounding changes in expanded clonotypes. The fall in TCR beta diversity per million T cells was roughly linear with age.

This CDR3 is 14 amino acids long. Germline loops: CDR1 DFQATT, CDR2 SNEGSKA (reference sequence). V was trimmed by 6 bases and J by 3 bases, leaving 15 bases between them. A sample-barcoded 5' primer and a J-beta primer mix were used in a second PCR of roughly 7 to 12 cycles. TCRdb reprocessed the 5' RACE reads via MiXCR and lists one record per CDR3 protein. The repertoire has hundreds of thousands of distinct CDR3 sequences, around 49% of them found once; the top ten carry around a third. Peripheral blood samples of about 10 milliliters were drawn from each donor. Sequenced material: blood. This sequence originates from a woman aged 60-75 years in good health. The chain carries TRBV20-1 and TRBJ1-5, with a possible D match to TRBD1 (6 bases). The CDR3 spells CSARTGQFNQPQHF. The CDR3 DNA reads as TGCAGTGCGAGAACCGGACAGTTCAATCAGCCCCAGCATTTT.